A selection of T cell receptor beta chains follows, all from one sample in a study of blood T cell repertoires in COVID-19. The data were produced by immunoSEQ multiplex PCR, yet TCRdb's version contains in-frame clones alone and is incomplete. The repertoire has around 200,000 clones, 80% to 90% of them found once; the top ten carry around 9%. The source material was PBMCs or T cells enriched from blood (not recorded which). The receptors were gathered from a middle-aged man who had recovered from COVID-19. Both conserved end residues are part of each CDR3. The D gene is left open where the match is weak. A row's size may be missing; if present it is once, few, many or a size class.

j_gene | abundance | v_gene | d_gene | CDR3aa | CDR3nt
TRBJ2-2 | many | TRBV29-1 | . | CSVVGQANTGELFF | TGCAGCGTTGTTGGCCAAGCGAACACCGGGGAGCTGTTTTTT
TRBJ2-3 | . | TRBV7-9 | TRBD2 | CASSERGGPSTDTQYF | TGTGCCAGCAGCGAACGGGGGGGCCCTAGCACAGATACGCAGTATTTT
TRBJ1-3 | . | TRBV5-1 | . | CASSVDKPGNTIYF | TGCGCCAGCAGCGTGGACAAACCTGGAAACACCATATATTTT
TRBJ2-7 | . | TRBV5-1 | . | CASSQHGSGIYEQYF | TGCGCCAGCAGCCAACATGGATCAGGGATCTACGAGCAGTACTTC
TRBJ2-7 | once | TRBV21-1 | . | CASSTRTGHSEQYF | TGTGCCAGCAGCACCCGGACAGGCCACAGCGAGCAGTACTTC
TRBJ1-4 | . | TRBV7-9 | TRBD1 | CASSFKVGQTNEKLFF | TGTGCCAGCAGCTTTAAGGTGGGACAGACGAATGAAAAACTGTTTTTT
TRBJ2-1 | . | TRBV19 | . | CASTLWAGADNEQFF | TGTGCCAGTACTCTTTGGGCGGGGGCCGACAATGAGCAGTTCTTC
TRBJ1-2 | once | TRBV12-3/TRBV12-4 | . | CASSFGQRYGYTF | TGTGCCAGCAGTTTCGGACAGAGATATGGCTACACCTTC
TRBJ1-1 | . | TRBV29-1 | TRBD1 | CSVVAGGAFRTEAFF | TGCAGCGTCGTTGCAGGGGGCGCGTTTCGGACTGAAGCTTTCTTT
TRBJ2-1 | . | TRBV7-9 | TRBD2 | CASSLQPGGPGNEQFF | TGTGCCAGCAGCTTACAGCCGGGAGGGCCGGGCAATGAGCAGTTCTTC
TRBJ1-5 | . | TRBV2 | . | CASSEALLGSDQPQHF | TGTGCCAGCAGTGAAGCGCTTCTGGGGAGCGATCAGCCCCAGCATTTT
TRBJ1-5 | . | TRBV5-1 | . | CASSLGGRDQPQHF | TGCGCCAGCAGCTTGGGGGGGCGAGATCAGCCCCAGCATTTT
TRBJ1-5 | . | TRBV27 | TRBD1 | CASSFDRGNQPQHF | TGTGCCAGCAGTTTCGACAGGGGGAATCAGCCCCAGCATTTT
TRBJ2-1 | . | TRBV2 | TRBD2 | CASSPWLAGESNEQFF | TGTGCCAGCAGCCCCTGGTTGGCGGGAGAATCCAATGAGCAGTTCTTC
TRBJ2-3 | once | TRBV15 | TRBD2 | CATSRGSAGGTVDTQYF | TGTGCCACCAGCAGAGGTTCAGCGGGGGGGACCGTGGATACGCAGTATTTT
TRBJ1-1 | . | TRBV21-1 | . | CASSNRWWTGDTEAFF | TGTGCCAGCAGCAACCGGTGGTGGACAGGGGACACTGAAGCTTTCTTT
TRBJ1-2 | once | TRBV5-4 | TRBD1 | CASSHPTGKNYGYTF | TGTGCCAGCAGCCATCCGACAGGGAAAAACTATGGCTACACCTTC
TRBJ1-2 | . | TRBV19 | . | CASSVTTGNGYTF | TGTGCCAGTAGCGTGACTACAGGGAATGGCTACACCTTC
TRBJ1-4 | . | TRBV19 | . | CASSGGELKLFF | TGTGCCAGTAGTGGGGGGGAGTTAAAACTGTTTTTT
TRBJ2-3 | . | TRBV19 | TRBD2 | CASSRASGSGTDTQYF | TGTGCCAGTAGTAGGGCTAGCGGGAGTGGTACAGATACGCAGTATTTT
TRBJ1-2 | few | TRBV27 | . | CASSSLGNTGSNYGYTF | TGTGCCAGCAGTTCGTTGGGGAATACAGGGTCCAACTATGGCTACACCTTC
TRBJ2-2 | . | TRBV19 | TRBD1 | CASTMDRATGELFF | TGTGCCAGTACCATGGACAGGGCCACCGGGGAGCTGTTTTTT
TRBJ2-3 | once | TRBV5-1 | TRBD2 | CASSFGLAGGASTDTQYF | TGCGCCAGCAGCTTTGGGCTAGCGGGGGGGGCGAGCACAGATACGCAGTATTTT
TRBJ1-5 | . | TRBV2 | . | CASREGVGVNTGQPQHF | TGTGCCAGCAGGGAAGGGGTCGGAGTGAACACGGGTCAGCCCCAGCATTTT
TRBJ1-5 | . | TRBV10-3 | TRBD1 | CAISEKGNRGNQPQHF | TGTGCCATCAGTGAGAAGGGGAACAGGGGGAATCAGCCCCAGCATTTT
TRBJ1-4 | . | TRBV6-5 | TRBD1 | CASSSEGAGEKLFF | TGTGCCAGCAGTAGCGAGGGGGCTGGGGAAAAACTGTTTTTT
TRBJ1-5 | . | TRBV2 | . | CASSELGFGGNQPQHF | TGTGCCAGCAGTGAACTAGGTTTCGGGGGCAATCAGCCCCAGCATTTT
TRBJ1-1 | . | TRBV4-2 | . | CASSLGPIYEGGGEAFF | TGTGCCAGCAGCCTTGGGCCAATTTACGAGGGAGGGGGTGAAGCTTTCTTT
TRBJ2-7 | . | TRBV28 | . | CASSFALGDYEQYF | TGTGCCAGCAGTTTCGCGTTAGGGGACTACGAGCAGTACTTC
TRBJ1-1 | once | TRBV6-5 | TRBD1 | CASSLGQATEAFF | TGTGCCAGCAGCCTGGGACAGGCGACTGAAGCTTTCTTT
TRBJ1-1 | . | TRBV5-1 | . | CASSLEGRVEAFF | TGCGCCAGCAGCTTGGAGGGCAGGGTTGAAGCTTTCTTT
TRBJ2-1 | . | TRBV29-1 | . | CSVGPGNEQFF | TGCAGCGTGGGCCCCGGCAATGAGCAGTTCTTC
TRBJ1-2 | . | TRBV9 | TRBD1 | CASSPRGQWPGYTF | TGTGCCAGCAGCCCCCGGGGACAGTGGCCTGGCTACACCTTC
TRBJ2-3 | . | TRBV18 | . | CASSPLIRGSTDTQYF | TGTGCCAGCTCACCACTGATAAGGGGGAGCACAGATACGCAGTATTTT